This is a list of T cell receptor beta chains from one sample in a study of cytomegalovirus exposure and HLA in healthy donors. Here immunoSEQ multiplex PCR was the method, and the copy in TCRdb shows in-frame clones only, minus some. In the table there are approximately 200,000 clones, approximately 80% of which are singletons. The sequenced material came from PBMCs. These receptors were collected from a girl aged 5-17 years in good health and CMV-seronegative. The CDR3 runs from the conserved cysteine through the conserved F or W. A D gene is named only where the DNA matches it firmly. Rows may omit the clone size; those that give it use once, few, many or a size class.

-,-,TRBV25-1,TRBJ1-1,TGTGCCAGCAGTGAATATCAGGAGGGCACTGAAGCTTTCTTT,CASSEYQEGTEAFF
-,once,TRBV6-6,TRBJ1-6,TGTGCCAGCAGAAACAGGGATTCGCGATCACCCCTCCACTTT,CASRNRDSRSPLHF
-,few,TRBV6-1,TRBJ1-3,TGTGCCATTATCTATGGCTCTGGAAACACCATATATTTT,CAIIYGSGNTIYF
-,-,TRBV20-1,TRBJ1-1,TGCAGTGCTGCAGGGAGGAATGAAGCTTTCTTT,CSAAGRNEAFF
TRBD1,-,TRBV28,TRBJ2-1,TGTGCCGGTTCGACCGGGACAGGGGGCTACAATGAGCAGTTCTTC,CAGSTGTGGYNEQFF
-,-,TRBV5-1,TRBJ2-3,TGCGCCAGCGGAGAGCAAAGGATCTCGGATACGCAGTATTTT,CASGEQRISDTQYF
TRBD1,-,TRBV4-3,TRBJ1-2,TGCGCCAGCAGCCTTACAGGGGTCGCTGGCTACACCTTC,CASSLTGVAGYTF
TRBD1,-,TRBV11-2,TRBJ2-5,TGTGCCAGCAGCTTAGGGCTCGGGACAGCCCAAGAGACCCAGTACTTC,CASSLGLGTAQETQYF
-,-,TRBV18,TRBJ1-2,TGTGCCAGCTCACCACCGGCGGGGTACGACTATGGCTACACCTTC,CASSPPAGYDYGYTF
-,-,TRBV30,TRBJ2-3,TGTGCCTGGGGGCGGGGGCAGCTAGCCGTCCCAGATACGCAGTATTTT,CAWGRGQLAVPDTQYF
TRBD1,-,TRBV5-1,TRBJ2-7,TGCGCCAGCAGCAGCGGGACAGGGTCCTACGAGCAGTACTTC,CASSSGTGSYEQYF
-,-,TRBV6-1,TRBJ2-5,TGTGCCAGCAGTCAAGACGAATCGACAGTCCAAGAGACCCAGTACTTC,CASSQDESTVQETQYF
TRBD1,-,TRBV7-9,TRBJ1-1,TGTGCCAGCAGCTTAGCGGGGACAGGGGCGGGAAAGGCTTTCTTT,CASSLAGTGAGKAFF
-,-,TRBV5-1,TRBJ2-5,TGCGCCAGCAGCTTGACCCTAGAAGTAGAGACCCAGTACTTC,CASSLTLEVETQYF
-,-,TRBV2,TRBJ1-4,TGTGCCAGCAGTGCACAGGGAAGTAATGAAAAACTGTTTTTT,CASSAQGSNEKLFF
TRBD1,-,TRBV6-5,TRBJ1-5,TGTGCCAGCAGCCTGACAGGGGGCAATCAGCCCCAGCATTTT,CASSLTGGNQPQHF
TRBD1,-,TRBV6-1,TRBJ1-4,TGTGCCAGCAGTGCCGGGACAGAGAATGAAAAACTGTTTTTT,CASSAGTENEKLFF
-,-,TRBV10-3,TRBJ1-5,TGTGCCATCAGTGAAGGGGCTAATAGCAATCAGCCCCAGCATTTT,CAISEGANSNQPQHF
-,-,TRBV5-6,TRBJ1-2,TGTGCCAGCAGCTTTTCAACCGGTCCCCACTATGGCTACACCTTC,CASSFSTGPHYGYTF
-,few,TRBV7-9,TRBJ1-1,TGTGCCAGCAGCCTATTCACTGAAGCTTTCTTT,CASSLFTEAFF
TRBD1,-,TRBV5-1,TRBJ1-1,TGCGCCAGCAGCTTGACAGGGGCTGAAGCTTTCTTT,CASSLTGAEAFF
-,few,TRBV10-3,TRBJ1-2,TGTGCCATCAAGATCCAGCCAGGGATAGGCCGTGGGAATGGCTACACCTTC,CAIKIQPGIGRGNGYTF
TRBD2,-,TRBV6-1,TRBJ2-7,TGTGCCAGCAGTGAGGGAGCGGGAATCGCTTACGAGCAGTACTTC,CASSEGAGIAYEQYF
-,-,TRBV7-9,TRBJ2-7,TGTGCCAGCTCAAACCTTCGGGACGAGCAGTACTTC,CASSNLRDEQYF
-,-,TRBV11-2,TRBJ1-1,TGTGCCAGCAGCTCGAGGGATTATGAAGCTTTCTTT,CASSSRDYEAFF